The 32 T cell receptor beta chains below all came from one sample that was sequenced in a study of T cells in Graves' hyperthyroidism and ophthalmopathy. Amplification targeted TCR beta CDR3 regions from RNA transcripts. TCR CDR3 underwent first-round RT-PCR with the HTBI primer set. MiXCR, run by TCRdb on the multiplex PCR reads, gives a single entry per CDR3 protein. This sample has 500,000 to 650,000 distinct CDR3 sequences; roughly 15% occur once, and the top ten carry 11% to 15%. The material sequenced was blood. These receptors were collected from a woman aged 40 to 50 with Graves' hyperthyroidism.

The chain combines TRBV12-5 with TRBJ1-6; D ambiguous. The CDR3 is made up of 13 amino acids. V was trimmed by 1 base and J by 6 bases, leaving 4 bases between them. Germline V gene data show CDR1 as LGHNT and CDR2 as FRNRAP. The CDR3 DNA reads as TGTGCTAGTGGTTTGGGGTTTAATTCACCCCTCCACTTT. Protein sequence: CASGLGFNSPLHF.

This clonotype occurred many times. V is TRBV9 and J is TRBJ2-7, with 8 bases fitting TRBD2. The CDR3 runs 15 residues. V lost 4 bases, J lost 5 bases, and 11 bases stayed unmatched. CDR1 is SGDLS and CDR2 is YYNGEE in the germline V gene. The CDR3 loop reads CASSPDPAGADEQYF. CDR3 coding DNA: TGTGCCAGCAGCCCAGACCCAGCGGGAGCCGACGAGCAGTACTTC.

In its sample, this clonotype was seen a few times. The rearrangement uses TRBV5-1 and TRBJ2-4, with 7 bases matching TRBD2. J was trimmed by 7 bases and V by 3 bases; bases with no gene match: 10. The CDR3 extends over 15 amino acids. Germline values: CDR1 SGHRS, CDR2 YFSETQ. CDR3 coding DNA: TGCGCCAGCAGCTCCATTGCTGGGGGGGAGAACATTCAGTACTTC. This sequence encodes CASSSIAGGENIQYF.

This clonotype was recorded many times. The genes are TRBV11-2 and TRBJ2-2; 11 bases fit TRBD2. Germline CDR1 SGHAT, CDR2 FQNNGV. CDR3 length: 17 residues. The V gene end was trimmed by 5 bases and the J gene end by 6 bases; junction bases not matched to a gene: 11. The CDR3 sequence is CASSGTSGRVGAGELFF. Here the CDR3 DNA reads TGTGCCAGCAGCGGAACTAGCGGGAGAGTCGGGGCCGGGGAGCTGTTTTTT.

This clonotype was detected ten times or more. The chain carries TRBV6-1 and TRBJ2-1; D not resolved. This CDR3 contains 15 residues. Germline CDR1 is MNHNS and CDR2 is SASEGT. The V and J ends lost 5 bases and 6 bases respectively, with 17 bases between them. CDR3: CASSNTRAPPNEQFF. As DNA, the CDR3 is TGTGCCAGCAGTAACACCCGGGCCCCTCCCAATGAGCAGTTCTTC.

V and J are TRBV10-3 and TRBJ2-1, with 13 bases matching TRBD2. The germline V gene has CDR1 ENHRY and CDR2 SYGVKD. The trim removed 4 bases at V and 8 bases at J, leaving 8 bases unmatched. The CDR3 consists of 16 residues. The CDR3: CAISVGRTSGSYEQFF. The CDR3, as DNA: TGTGCCATCAGTGTGGGGAGGACTAGCGGGAGCTATGAGCAGTTCTTC.

There are many counts of this clonotype. The rearrangement joins TRBV6-1 to TRBJ2-7; D might be TRBD1 or TRBD2, each matching 5 bases. Per germline, CDR1 MNHNS and CDR2 SASEGT. V lost 6 bases and J lost 2, with 17 bases in between. CDR3 length: 15 amino acids. In nucleotides, the CDR3 is TGTGCCAGCAGGAGGTCCGGGACCGAGACCTACGAGCAGTACTTC. This gives the protein CASRRSGTETYEQYF.

This chain joins TRBV11-2 and TRBJ2-1, with 8 bases lining up with TRBD2. V was clipped by 3 bases and J by 6 bases; unmatched bases: 7. There are 15 residues in the CDR3. Germline V gene lookup returns CDR1 SGHAT and CDR2 FQNNGV. The DNA for the CDR3 is TGTGCCAGCAGCTTCCTTGGACTAGCTGGCAATGAGCAGTTCTTC. It translates to CASSFLGLAGNEQFF.

This clonotype was observed a handful of times. CDR3 residues: CASSIPGDTIYF. The CDR3 nucleotides are TGTGCCAGCAGCATTCCGGGGGACACCATATATTTT. The chain is built from TRBV7-9 and TRBJ1-3; D is perhaps TRBD1 (5 bases). CDR3 length equals 12 residues. The germline V gene encodes CDR1 SEHNR and CDR2 FQNEAQ (reference sequence). Trimming stripped 5 bases from V and 8 bases from J, with 10 bases between.

The sample holds many counts of this clonotype. Here the CDR3 reads CASSERPKTAYEQYF. CDR3 DNA: TGTGCCAGCAGTGAAAGACCGAAGACGGCCTACGAGCAGTACTTC. The rearrangement joins TRBV6-1 to TRBJ2-7; D is unresolved. The CDR3 is made up of 15 amino acids. Trimming removed 2 bases from V and 2 bases from J, with 13 bases in between. The germline V gene has CDR1 MNHNS and CDR2 SASEGT.

This clonotype has at least ten counts. This chain uses TRBV11-2 with TRBJ1-1; the D is unclear. CDR1 and CDR2 from the germline V gene are SGHAT and FQNNGV. V shed 0 bases and J shed 0 bases, with 8 bases lying between them. The length of the CDR3 is 15 residues. CDR3 sequence (DNA): TGTGCCAGCAGCTTAGAAGGTAGCATGAACACTGAAGCTTTCTTT. As protein: CASSLEGSMNTEAFF.

In this sample, this clonotype turned up many times. The chain is built from TRBV28 and TRBJ2-7, with D perhaps matching TRBD2 (6 bases). V lost 11 bases and J 0 bases, leaving 14 bases between the germline ends. CDR3 length: 13 amino acids. CDR1 is MDHEN, CDR2 SYDVKM, per germline. The chain's CDR3 is CAVLASASYEQYF. CDR3 nucleotide sequence: TGTGCCGTGCTAGCGTCGGCCTCCTACGAGCAGTACTTC.

This clonotype occurred many times. The CDR3 region is CASSSERERRNEQFF. The CDR3 DNA reads as TGTGCCAGCAGTTCCGAGCGGGAGCGGAGGAATGAGCAGTTCTTC. The V call is TRBV28, the J call TRBJ2-1, with 8 positions matching TRBD2. The germline CDR1 and CDR2 sequences are MDHEN and SYDVKM. The CDR3 contains 15 residues. J was trimmed by 7 bases and V by 4 bases; bases with no gene match: 9. The entire variable domain, with the rest obtained from reference TRBV28 and TRBJ2-1, is as follows: DVKVTQSSRYLVKRTGEKVFLECVQDMDHENMFWYRQDPGLGLRLIYFSYDVKMKEKGDIPEGYSVSREKKERFSLILESASTNQTSMYLCASSSERERRNEQFFGPGTRLTVL.

The rearrangement joins TRBV20-1 to TRBJ2-1; maybe TRBD2 (7 bases). Trimming took off 5 bases at V and 7 bases at J, with 21 bases between the two ends. The germline V gene encodes CDR1 DFQATT and CDR2 SNEGSKA (reference sequence). This CDR3 spans 15 amino acids. This CDR3 is CSAAPTGKAGNEQFF. CDR3 bases: TGCAGTGCTGCCCCGACAGGCAAAGCGGGGAATGAGCAGTTCTTC.

This clonotype was counted many times. The genes are TRBV15 and TRBJ2-5; 10 nucleotides match TRBD2. The CDR3 covers 19 residues. Per germline, CDR1 LNHNV and CDR2 YYDKDF (reference sequence). Unmatched junction bases numbered 15, after V lost 4 bases and J lost 1 base. CDR3 sequence: CATSKMVGLAGATQETQYF. For the CDR3, the DNA is TGTGCCACCAGCAAGATGGTGGGTCTAGCGGGAGCCACCCAAGAGACCCAGTACTTC.

At least ten counts were recorded for this clonotype. The rearrangement links TRBV28 to TRBJ2-5, with D uncertain. This CDR3 region has 11 residues. V gave up 5 bases and J gave up 10 bases, with 11 bases separating them. Germline lookup yields CDR1 MDHEN and CDR2 SYDVKM. The CDR3 reads CASSVADLQYF. CDR3 bases: TGTGCCAGCAGTGTGGCTGACCTCCAGTACTTC.

This clonotype was counted at least ten times. The CDR3 loop is CSAGNGPEAYEQYF. The CDR3 coding sequence is TGCAGTGCTGGTAACGGCCCAGAGGCCTACGAGCAGTACTTC. This chain connects TRBV20-1 to TRBJ2-7; the D is unclear. This CDR3 is built from 14 residues. Trimming took off 5 bases at V and 2 bases at J, with 16 bases between the two ends. Germline CDR1 DFQATT, CDR2 SNEGSKA (reference sequence).

The gene calls are TRBV9 and TRBJ2-1, with 11 bases that match TRBD2. The CDR3 extends over 17 amino acids. Trimming removed 2 bases from V and 2 bases from J; junction bases left unmatched: 6. From germline, CDR1 is SGDLS and CDR2 YYNGEE. The CDR3 protein is CASSVDALAGAYNEQFF. As DNA, the CDR3 is TGTGCCAGCAGCGTGGATGCACTAGCGGGGGCCTACAATGAGCAGTTCTTC.

The J gene is TRBJ2-2, the V gene TRBV6-1; maybe TRBD1 (5 bases). Looked up from germline, CDR1 is MNHNS and CDR2 is SASEGT. The V and J ends lost 0 bases and 7 bases respectively, with 15 bases between them. The CDR3 is made up of 16 amino acids. The CDR3 DNA reads as TGTGCCAGCAGTGAAGCGCCAGGGAAGAGGAGCGGGGAGCTGTTTTTT. Translation gives CASSEAPGKRSGELFF.

This clonotype was counted only a few times. The genes are TRBV27 and TRBJ2-3; 8 positions agree with TRBD2. The germline CDR1 and CDR2 sequences are MNHEY and SMNVEV (reference sequence). Unmatched junction bases numbered 18, after V lost 6 bases and J lost 4 bases. This CDR3 has 18 amino acids. Here the CDR3 reads CASSQRGRAVSDADTQYF. CDR3 in DNA: TGTGCCAGCAGCCAGCGGGGGAGGGCCGTCAGTGACGCAGATACGCAGTATTTT.

V usage is TRBV29-1 and J usage is TRBJ2-3; 12 bases are a match to TRBD1. The CDR3 is 15 residues long. Germline assignment: CDR1 SQVTM and CDR2 ANQGSEA. V lost 7 bases to trimming and J lost 5 bases; unmatched junction nucleotides: 10. The CDR3 is CSATGTGGLEDTQYF. CDR3 DNA sequence: TGCAGCGCCACCGGGACAGGGGGCCTGGAAGATACGCAGTATTTT.

This clonotype was detected many times. The chain employs TRBV12-3 or TRBV12-4 and TRBJ2-1, with D possibly matching TRBD2 (6 bases). CDR3 size: 15 residues. V shed 5 bases and J shed 6 bases, with 17 bases lying between them. The CDR3 region is CASSPLEGGGNEQFF. The CDR3 DNA reads as TGTGCCAGCAGTCCCCTTGAGGGAGGCGGCAATGAGCAGTTCTTC.

There are many counts of this clonotype. The CDR3 region is CASSPGLAGIVYQETQYF. For the CDR3, the DNA is TGTGCCAGCAGTCCGGGACTAGCGGGTATAGTGTACCAAGAGACCCAGTACTTC. The V gene is TRBV12-3 or TRBV12-4, the J gene TRBJ2-5; 12 nucleotides agree with TRBD2. The CDR3 has 18 residues. The V gene end was trimmed by 5 bases and the J gene end by 0 bases; junction bases not matched to a gene: 10.

This chain connects TRBV5-6 to TRBJ2-7, with TRBD2 matching 10 bases. J gave up 4 bases and V 1 base, and 5 bases lay outside the gene matches. CDR3 size: 15 residues. Germline lookup yields CDR1 SGHDT and CDR2 YYEEEE. The CDR3 coding sequence is TGTGCCAGCAGCTTGTACGGACTAGCGGAGTACGAGCAGTACTTC. Translation gives CASSLYGLAEYEQYF.

This clonotype was counted many times. This sequence joins TRBV4-2 and TRBJ1-5; D not certain. This CDR3 contains 14 residues. Germline V gene sequence: CDR1 LGHNA, CDR2 YNFKEQ. Trimming stripped 0 bases from V and 7 bases from J, with 10 bases between. The CDR3 is CASSQDTSEQPQHF. CDR3 bases: TGTGCCAGCAGCCAAGATACTTCTGAGCAGCCCCAGCATTTT.

This clonotype came up many times. V is TRBV5-1 and J is TRBJ2-3; D is uncertain. Germline values: CDR1 SGHRS, CDR2 YFSETQ. This CDR3 spans 14 amino acids. Trimming shortened V by 0 bases and J by 2 bases, and 7 bases separated the two germline ends. In nucleotides, the CDR3 is TGCGCCAGCAGCTTGGCGCGTGTCACAGATACGCAGTATTTT. As protein: CASSLARVTDTQYF.

V gene TRBV5-4 combines with J gene TRBJ2-1; D is possibly TRBD1 (6 bases). The germline V and J ends were trimmed by 2 bases and 8 bases, with 17 bases remaining between them. Germline V gene lookup returns CDR1 SGHNT and CDR2 YYREEE (reference sequence). The CDR3 runs 15 residues. CDR3 nucleotide sequence: TGTGCCAGCAGCTTTTTACAGGGAAGAGGCGATGAGCAGTTCTTC. Translation: CASSFLQGRGDEQFF.

The chain combines TRBV7-9 with TRBJ1-4; 7 bases match TRBD1. The junction had 6 bases not matched to a gene; V was cut back by 6 bases and J by 2 bases. The CDR3 runs to 15 residues. Germline V lookup: CDR1 SEHNR, CDR2 FQNEAQ (reference sequence). This CDR3 is CASRPDRVTNEKLFF. The DNA for the CDR3 is TGTGCCAGCAGACCAGACAGGGTGACTAATGAAAAACTGTTTTTT.

The chain has TRBV19 and TRBJ1-6; tentative D call: TRBD1 (6 bases). Looked up from germline, CDR1 is LNHDA and CDR2 is SQIVND (reference sequence). V lost 5 bases and J lost 7, with 15 bases in between. This CDR3 is built from 15 residues. The CDR3 nucleotides are TGTGCCAGTAGTGTCCTACAGGGTGGAAATTCACCCCTCCACTTT. This sequence encodes CASSVLQGGNSPLHF.

The table lists this clonotype with many counts. The chain joins TRBV5-1 to TRBJ1-1, with TRBD1 as a possible D gene (5 bases). The CDR3 runs 17 residues. CDR1 and CDR2 from the germline V gene are SGHRS and YFSETQ. V shed 3 bases and J shed 1 base, with 19 bases lying between them. DNA for the CDR3: TGCGCCAGCAGCTCTAAGATCACCGGGACGGAGAACACTGAAGCTTTCTTT. It specifies CASSSKITGTENTEAFF. The whole variable domain, filled in from reference TRBV5-1 and TRBJ1-1, reads KAGVTQTPRYLIKTRGQQVTLSCSPISGHRSVSWYQQTPGQGLQFLFEYFSETQRNKGNFPGRFSGRQFSNSRSEMNVSTLELGDSALYLCASSSKITGTENTEAFFGQGTRLTVV.

This clonotype was found many times. This chain connects TRBV29-1 to TRBJ2-1; tentatively, D is TRBD2 (6 bases). V shed 0 bases and J shed 13 bases, with 10 bases lying between them. Germline assignment: CDR1 SQVTM and CDR2 ANQGSEA. This CDR3 has 11 residues. CDR3 bases: TGCAGCGTTGAAGAAGTCGGGAGTCAGTTCTTC. Translating gives CSVEEVGSQFF.

This clonotype was counted many times. The rearrangement links TRBV7-9 to TRBJ2-3; 7 nucleotides match TRBD2. The V and J ends lost 4 bases and 2 bases, in that order; junction bases with no gene match: 12. Germline V lookup: CDR1 SEHNR, CDR2 FQNEAQ (reference sequence). The CDR3 is made up of 17 amino acids. This CDR3 reads CASSSTRLADYTDTQYF. The CDR3 bases are TGTGCCAGCAGCTCGACTAGGCTAGCGGATTACACAGATACGCAGTATTTT.